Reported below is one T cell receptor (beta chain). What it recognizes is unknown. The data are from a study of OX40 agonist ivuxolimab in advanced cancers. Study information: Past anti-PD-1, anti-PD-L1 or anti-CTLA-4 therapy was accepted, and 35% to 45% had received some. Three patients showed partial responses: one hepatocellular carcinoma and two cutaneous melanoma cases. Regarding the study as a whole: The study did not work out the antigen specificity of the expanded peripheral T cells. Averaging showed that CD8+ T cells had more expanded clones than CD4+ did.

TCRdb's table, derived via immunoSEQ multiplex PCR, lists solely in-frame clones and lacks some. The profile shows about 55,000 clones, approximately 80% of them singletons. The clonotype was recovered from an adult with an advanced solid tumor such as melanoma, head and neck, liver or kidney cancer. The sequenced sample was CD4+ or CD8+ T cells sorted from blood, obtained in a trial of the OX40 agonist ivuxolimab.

The CDR3 DNA reads as TGTGCCAGCAGTTTAGACGTCAGGGAATCTTTCTTT. Protein: CASSLDVRESFF. V usage is TRBV28 and J usage is TRBJ1-1; D is possibly TRBD1 (5 bases). This CDR3 is built from 12 residues. V lost 2 bases, J lost 12 bases, and 13 bases lay in between. CDR1 is MDHEN and CDR2 is SYDVKM in the germline V gene. The full variable domain, with the rest looked up from reference TRBV28 and TRBJ1-1, is DVKVTQSSRYLVKRTGEKVFLECVQDMDHENMFWYRQDPGLGLRLIYFSYDVKMKEKGDIPEGYSVSREKKERFSLILESASTNQTSMYLCASSLDVRESFFGQGTRLTVV.